The following is a T cell receptor beta chain sequence with its context. Authors' methods: From reference gene primer amplification, estimates of nucleated cell counts were derived. TCRdb keeps only in-frame clones here, not all; method: immunoSEQ multiplex PCR. V, J and clone size were drawn from that table, and D and trimming were deduced from the DNA. The profile shows 250,000 to 350,000 clones, around 85% of them singletons. The source of the sample is a study of blood T cell repertoires in COVID-19. Study background: Some COVID-19 samples were acute and others convalescent; all came from the United States, Italy and Spain. T cells, B-cell-depleted T cells, or PBMCs provided the cDNA or gDNA that served as material.

Looked up from germline, CDR1 is KGHDR and CDR2 is SFDVKD. The germline V and J ends were trimmed by 4 bases and 1 base, with 7 bases remaining between them. The CDR3 runs to 14 residues. The sample taken for sequencing was peripheral blood. This TCR derives from a woman aged 25 to 39 who had recovered from COVID-19. V gene TRBV24-1 combines with J gene TRBJ2-1; possibly TRBD1 for D (6 bases). In nucleotides, the CDR3 is TGTGCCACCAGTGACGACAGGTCCTACAATGAGCAGTTCTTC. Its translation: CATSDDRSYNEQFF.